The 31 T cell receptor beta chains reported below all come from one sample, sequenced in a study of T cells in Graves' hyperthyroidism and ophthalmopathy. Amplified regions were TCR beta CDR3 sequences from RNA transcripts. The TCR CDR3 first-round RT-PCR relied on the HTBI primer set. TCRdb re-derived calls from the multiplex PCR reads in MiXCR, one entry per CDR3 protein. This sample carries just over 550,000 distinct CDR3 sequences, 35% to 55% of them seen once, and the ten largest clones take roughly 8.2%. Specimen: peripheral blood or thyroid tissue (not recorded which). These receptors were taken from a young woman with Graves' hyperthyroidism.

The rearrangement joins TRBV20-1 to TRBJ1-4; 8 positions agree with TRBD1. The V gene end was trimmed by 3 bases and the J gene end by 6 bases; junction bases not matched to a gene: 3. Per germline, CDR1 DFQATT and CDR2 SNEGSKA (reference sequence). There are 13 residues in the CDR3. The CDR3 region is CSASRGRDEKLFF. The DNA of the CDR3 is TGCAGTGCTAGCAGGGGGCGGGATGAAAAACTGTTTTTT.

This clonotype was seen only a few times. This chain uses TRBV9 with TRBJ1-5; D is perhaps TRBD1 (6 bases). The CDR3 sequence is 15 residues long. Per the germline V gene, CDR1 is SGDLS and CDR2 is YYNGEE. Trimming shortened V by 0 bases and J by 2 bases, and 9 bases separated the two germline ends. Written as DNA, the CDR3 is TGTGCCAGCAGCGTAGGACAGGACGGCAATCAGCCCCAGCATTTT. This codes for CASSVGQDGNQPQHF.

In its sample, this clonotype was seen many times. The J gene is TRBJ1-2, the V gene TRBV7-2; D is undetermined. CDR1 is SGHTA, CDR2 FQGNSA, per germline. The CDR3 runs to 13 residues. Trimming took off 3 bases at V and 6 bases at J, with 11 bases between the two ends. The DNA for the CDR3 is TGTGCCAGCAGCTTGGAACAGATGGATGGCTACACCTTC. Translating gives CASSLEQMDGYTF.

With respect to this clonotype: The junction departs from germline at one end; a sequencing error may be responsible. The chain is built from TRBV7-2 and TRBJ2-5; D is uncertain. The CDR3 loop spans 13 amino acids. CDR1 and CDR2 (germline): SGHTA, FQGNSA. In DNA form, the CDR3 reads TGTGCCAACAGCTCTCAAGCAGGAGAGACCCAGTACTTC. Protein sequence: CANSSQAGETQYF.

V usage is TRBV2 and J usage is TRBJ2-5; 11 nucleotides align to TRBD2. The CDR3 sequence is 15 residues long. V gave up 6 bases and J gave up 0 bases; unmatched junction bases: 3. The germline V gene has CDR1 SNHLY and CDR2 FYNNEI. The CDR3 DNA is TGTGCCAGCAGCCAGACTAGCGGGGACCAAGAGACCCAGTACTTC. It is translated as CASSQTSGDQETQYF.

This clonotype was detected only once. The V gene is TRBV25-1, the J gene TRBJ1-5, with D unresolved. The V end lost 2 bases, the J end lost 4 bases, and 6 bases lay between the germline ends. The CDR3 is made up of 13 amino acids. Germline CDR1 is MGHDK and CDR2 is SYGVNS. CDR3 nucleotide sequence: TGTGCCAGCAGTGAAGGGTTTAATCAGCCCCAGCATTTT. Translated: CASSEGFNQPQHF.

The chain uses TRBV15 and TRBJ1-5; TRBD1 matches at 7 bases. From germline, CDR1 is LNHNV and CDR2 YYDKDF (reference sequence). V shed 5 bases, J shed 4 bases, and the junction held 11 bases outside the gene matches. The CDR3 has 16 residues. CDR3 DNA sequence: TGTGCCACCAGCGGCAGGGGGGGGACCGGGAATCAGCCCCAGCATTTT. It yields the protein CATSGRGGTGNQPQHF.

This clonotype came up once. A read error is possible here, since a much larger clone lies one base away. The chain combines TRBV2 with TRBJ1-6, with a tentative D call TRBD1 (5 bases). Per germline, CDR1 SNHLY and CDR2 FYNNEI. The CDR3 sequence is 13 residues long. The ends were cut back, 6 bases at V and 13 bases at J, with 16 bases in the middle. This chain's CDR3 is CASSSEGPQPLHF. DNA for the CDR3: TGTGCCAGCAGCTCGGAGGGACCGCAGCCCCTCCACTTT. Supplemented by reference TRBV2 and TRBJ1-6, the full variable domain reads EPEVTQTPSHQVTQMGQEVILRCVPISNHLYFYWYRQILGQKVEFLVSFYNNEISEKSEIFDDQFSVERPDGSNFTLKIRSTKLEDSAMYFCASSSEGPQPLHFGNGTRLTVT.

This clonotype came up a few times. V gene TRBV20-1 combines with J gene TRBJ2-7; no clear D. The V end lost 0 bases, the J end lost 4 bases, and 13 bases lay between the germline ends. The CDR3 covers 14 residues. The germline V gene has CDR1 DFQATT and CDR2 SNEGSKA (reference sequence). The CDR3 region has the DNA TGCAGTGCTAGAGATCTCGCGACGGATTACGAGCAGTACTTC. Protein: CSARDLATDYEQYF.

In its sample, this clonotype was seen a few times. V usage is TRBV7-3 and J usage is TRBJ1-1; 7 bases are a match to TRBD1. Looked up from germline, CDR1 is SGHTA and CDR2 is FQGTGA. With V trimmed by 5 bases and J by 0 bases, 6 bases remained unmatched. This CDR3 is 15 amino acids long. In DNA form, the CDR3 reads TGTGCCAGCAGCGAAACCGGGACAGTGAACACTGAAGCTTTCTTT. Translated, it gives CASSETGTVNTEAFF.

This clonotype was picked up one time. The chain combines TRBV10-3 with TRBJ2-7; D remains unclear. This CDR3 has 12 residues. V was cut by 10 bases and J by 6 bases, with 16 bases left in between. The germline V gene encodes CDR1 ENHRY and CDR2 SYGVKD. The CDR3 here is CASRIGTGEQYF. CDR3 DNA sequence: TGTGCCAGCAGGATAGGAACCGGCGAGCAGTACTTC.

This clonotype was counted a few times. The rearrangement joins TRBV7-9 to TRBJ1-2; D gene unclear. CDR1 is SEHNR and CDR2 is FQNEAQ in the germline V gene (reference sequence). V was cut by 1 base and J by 0 bases, with 12 bases left in between. This CDR3 region has 16 residues. The CDR3 DNA sequence: TGTGCCAGCAGCTTAGAATTGTACGAGGCTAACTATGGCTACACCTTC. Translated, it gives CASSLELYEANYGYTF.

The chain is built from TRBV7-9 and TRBJ2-7; tentatively, D is TRBD1 (5 bases). The CDR3 consists of 15 residues. The V gene's germline CDR1 is SEHNR and CDR2 FQNEAQ (reference sequence). The V and J ends lost 6 bases and 1 base respectively, with 16 bases between them. The CDR3 DNA is TGTGCCAGCAGTCGTATTGACAGCTCATCCTACGAGCAGTACTTC. Translated: CASSRIDSSSYEQYF.

The chain carries TRBV5-1 and TRBJ2-2; 7 positions match TRBD1. The V gene end was trimmed by 0 bases and the J gene end by 4 bases; junction bases not matched to a gene: 0. The CDR3 sequence is 14 residues long. The germline CDR1 and CDR2 sequences are SGHRS and YFSETQ. CDR3 in amino acids: CASSLDRGTGELFF. CDR3 coding DNA: TGCGCCAGCAGCTTGGACAGGGGCACCGGGGAGCTGTTTTTT. Variable domain in full (rest from reference TRBV5-1 and TRBJ2-2): KAGVTQTPRYLIKTRGQQVTLSCSPISGHRSVSWYQQTPGQGLQFLFEYFSETQRNKGNFPGRFSGRQFSNSRSEMNVSTLELGDSALYLCASSLDRGTGELFFGEGSRLTVL.

This clonotype was recorded a few times. The rearrangement joins TRBV20-1 to TRBJ1-2, with TRBD1 identical over 12 bases. Germline CDR1 is DFQATT and CDR2 is SNEGSKA (reference sequence). V lost 4 bases and J lost 6; bases outside the gene matches: 9. The CDR3 contains 15 residues. This CDR3 is CSATPPGQGADGYTF. For the CDR3, the DNA is TGCAGTGCTACTCCTCCGGGACAGGGGGCTGATGGCTACACCTTC.

The CDR3 nucleotides read TGTGCCACCAGGTCGACAGCAAGCAATCAGCCCCAGCATTTT. This gives the protein CATRSTASNQPQHF. The V gene is TRBV15, the J gene TRBJ1-5; a possible D gene is TRBD1 (5 bases). This CDR3 region has 14 residues. Per the germline V gene, CDR1 is LNHNV and CDR2 is YYDKDF (reference sequence). Trimming pared 6 bases from V and 1 base from J, leaving 10 bases between.

The chain links TRBV24-1 to TRBJ2-7; TRBD1 or TRBD2 may be the D gene (5 bases each). V lost 3 bases, J lost 9 bases, and 20 bases lay in between. The CDR3 loop spans 15 amino acids. Germline CDR1 KGHDR, CDR2 SFDVKD. CDR3 sequence reads: CATSDAGTGTDTQYF. In DNA, the CDR3 is TGTGCCACCAGTGATGCCGGGACGGGCACAGATACGCAGTACTTC.

The chain carries TRBV2 and TRBJ1-3; 8 bases align to TRBD1. This CDR3 has 14 residues. With 7 bases clipped from V and 8 bases from J, the junction kept 10 bases outside the gene matches. From germline, CDR1 is SNHLY and CDR2 FYNNEI. The CDR3 DNA reads TGTGCCAGCACCAACCTCGACAGGGGAGACACCATATATTTT. This translates into CASTNLDRGDTIYF.

Points on this clonotype: This may come from a read error, since a much larger clone is one base off. The V gene is TRBV20-1, the J gene TRBJ2-5, with D uncertain. Germline assignment: CDR1 DFQATT and CDR2 SNEGSKA (reference sequence). This CDR3 is built from 15 residues. The V end lost 0 bases, the J end lost 4 bases, and 15 bases lay between the germline ends. CDR3 bases: TGCAGTGCTAGAGATCTTAGGAAGTACCGAGAGACCCAGTACTTC. It specifies CSARDLRKYRETQYF.

The chain is built from TRBV2 and TRBJ2-7; D not certain. CDR1 and CDR2 from the germline V gene are SNHLY and FYNNEI. The CDR3 runs to 13 residues. With 3 bases removed from V and 1 base from J, the gap between germline ends came to 7 bases. CDR3 in amino acids: CASSDIPSYEQYF. CDR3 sequence (DNA): TGTGCCAGCAGTGATATCCCATCCTACGAGCAGTACTTC.

This clonotype was seen many times. The CDR3 loop is CAISEEIGELFF. As DNA, the CDR3 is TGTGCCATCAGTGAAGAGATTGGGGAGCTGTTTTTT. The genes are TRBV10-3 and TRBJ2-2; D is unresolved. Per the germline V gene, CDR1 is ENHRY and CDR2 is SYGVKD. There are 12 residues in the CDR3. Trimming stripped 3 bases from V and 8 bases from J, with 7 bases between.

Many counts were recorded for this clonotype. This rearrangement joins TRBV15 to TRBJ1-4; possibly TRBD1 for D (5 bases). V shed 0 bases and J shed 3 bases, with 11 bases lying between them. CDR3 size: 16 residues. Looked up from germline, CDR1 is LNHNV and CDR2 is YYDKDF (reference sequence). The CDR3 region has the DNA TGTGCCACCAGCAGAGATCGGGGGGGAGCTAATGAAAAACTGTTTTTT. Translated: CATSRDRGGANEKLFF.

The chain employs TRBV7-9 and TRBJ2-5; 12 bases are shared with TRBD2. CDR1 is SEHNR, CDR2 FQNEAQ, per germline (reference sequence). V gave up 1 base and J gave up 5 bases; unmatched junction bases: 11. This CDR3 region has 18 residues. This chain's CDR3 is CASSLGLAGVFFSETQYF. CDR3 nucleotides: TGTGCCAGCAGCTTAGGACTAGCGGGAGTTTTCTTTTCCGAGACCCAGTACTTC.

The chain employs TRBV10-3 and TRBJ2-7; tentatively, D is TRBD2 (6 bases). V gave up 10 bases and J gave up 3 bases, with 16 bases separating them. This CDR3 has 13 amino acids. The germline V gene has CDR1 ENHRY and CDR2 SYGVKD. The DNA of the CDR3 is TGTGCCACCGGGGGAGCCCCAGACTACGAGCAGTACTTC. Protein product: CATGGAPDYEQYF.

In its sample, this clonotype was seen many times. The J gene is TRBJ1-6, the V gene TRBV9; D is uncertain. CDR1 and CDR2 (germline): SGDLS, YYNGEE. This CDR3 has 14 residues. The ends were cut back, 0 bases at V and 6 bases at J, with 7 bases in the middle. The CDR3: CASSVAEGNSPLHF. As DNA, the CDR3 is TGTGCCAGCAGCGTAGCGGAGGGTAATTCACCCCTCCACTTT.

This clonotype has at least ten counts. This chain joins TRBV24-1 and TRBJ1-2; D gene uncertain. The CDR3 contains 14 residues. Germline V gene sequence: CDR1 KGHDR, CDR2 SFDVKD. Trimming cost V 2 bases and J 4 bases, with 10 bases left between them. CDR3 sequence (DNA): TGTGCCACCAGTGATTCAAACAGACCCTATGGCTACACCTTC. The encoded protein is CATSDSNRPYGYTF.

This clonotype was detected only a few times. The chain couples TRBV7-8 to TRBJ1-2, with 7 bases identical to TRBD1. This CDR3 has 17 residues. In germline, CDR1 is SGHVS, CDR2 FQNEAQ. Trimming at V came to 0 bases and at J to 2 bases, leaving 9 bases not matched to a gene. CDR3 nucleotide sequence: TGTGCCAGCAGCTTAGCGTTACAGGGGCGAATAAACTATGGCTACACCTTC. Encoded protein: CASSLALQGRINYGYTF.

This chain links TRBV11-3 with TRBJ2-7; TRBD1 matches at 8 bases. CDR3 length: 14 residues. Germline CDR1 and CDR2: SGHNT and YENEEA. After removal of 5 bases from V and 3 bases from J, the junction contained 6 bases not matched to a gene. The CDR3 DNA is TGTGCCAGCAGCCCATGGACAGGGAGCTACGAGCAGTACTTC. It encodes CASSPWTGSYEQYF.

In its sample, this clonotype was seen once. The genes are TRBV20-1 and TRBJ2-5; 7 nucleotides align to TRBD2. V lost 3 bases and J lost 4; bases outside the gene matches: 11. CDR3 length equals 15 residues. Germline CDR1 DFQATT, CDR2 SNEGSKA (reference sequence). The chain's CDR3 is CSARGNSGGLETQYF. The CDR3 DNA is TGCAGTGCTAGGGGGAACTCGGGAGGATTAGAGACCCAGTACTTC.

Concerning this clonotype itself: A read error may explain this, as a much larger clone is one base away. The V call is TRBV7-3, the J call TRBJ1-2, with D unresolved. This CDR3 contains 12 residues. V was shortened by 5 bases and J by 8 bases, with 12 bases between the two germline ends. CDR1 is SGHTA and CDR2 is FQGTGA in the germline V gene. In DNA form, the CDR3 reads TGTGCCAGCAGCCCTCTGGCAGCGGGCTACACCTTC. Its protein is CASSPLAAGYTF. The entire variable domain, with the rest obtained from reference TRBV7-3 and TRBJ1-2, is as follows: GAGVSQTPSNKVTEKGKYVELRCDPISGHTALYWYRQSLGQGPEFLIYFQGTGAADDSGLPNDRFFAVRPEGSVSTLKIQRTERGDSAVYLCASSPLAAGYTFGSGTRLTVV.

This clonotype was seen many times. CDR3 sequence (DNA): TGTGCCAGCAGCTTAGACCCAGGGGATGGCTACACCTTC. This gives the protein CASSLDPGDGYTF. V and J are TRBV7-9 and TRBJ1-2; D might be TRBD1 (6 bases). Between the trimmed V and J ends, which lost 1 base and 6 bases, there was a span of 9 bases. Germline V gene sequence: CDR1 SEHNR, CDR2 FQNEAQ (reference sequence). The CDR3 covers 13 residues.